This TCR beta chain was profiled in a study of blood T cell repertoires in COVID-19. Overall study context: Acute and convalescent COVID-19 specimens originated in the United States, Italy and Spain. T cells, B-cell-depleted T cells, or PBMCs supplied cDNA or gDNA.

Profiled with immunoSEQ multiplex PCR; TCRdb holds only in-frame clones, not every one. The repertoire holds 150,000 to 250,000 clones, with around 90% as singletons. Adults between about 18 and 95 years of age took part from 24 US areas. All recovered Cohort 3 donors got two negative PCRs, got clearance, or saw symptom resolution. This clone was seen just once. The source is a woman in her 30s who had recovered from COVID-19. The sequencing sample was made of PBMCs or T cells enriched from blood (not recorded which).

Here the CDR3 DNA reads TGCGCCAGCAGCCAAATGCTAGGGTTCAGCGGGAGTTTTGACACAGATACGCAGTATTTT. It is translated as CASSQMLGFSGSFDTDTQYF. The chain couples TRBV4-1 to TRBJ2-3; TRBD2 matches at 8 bases. The CDR3 consists of 20 residues. Per the germline V gene, CDR1 is MGHRA and CDR2 is YSYEKL. V gave up 2 bases and J gave up 2 bases; unmatched junction bases: 18.